Each of the 29 T cell receptor beta chains below was sequenced from the same sample in a study of T cell clusters in autoimmune cytopenias. Each sample's input was approximately 0.25 ug genomic DNA, 35,000 to 40,000 genome equivalents. TRB was amplified by touch-down multiplex PCR, primer pools A and B combined. TCRdb reprocessed the multiplex PCR reads; each CDR3 protein has one entry and no DNA is given. The sample table sets out about 4,900 distinct CDR3 sequences. The sequencing sample was made of peripheral blood. The receptors come from a human donor with an autoimmune cytopenia or autoimmune hepatitis (not recorded which).

Measured by frequency, this clonotype is medium-sized (0.01 to 0.1%). The J gene is TRBJ2-1, the V gene TRBV10-1; TCRdb's D gene call, TRBD2, goes unchecked for lack of DNA. Germline CDR1 and CDR2: WNHNN and SYGVQD (reference sequence). The CDR3 totals 15 residues. The CDR3 loop is CASRSGTSGTGEQFF.

Considering frequency, this clonotype is medium-sized. The chain uses TRBV7-9 and TRBJ2-7. The length of the CDR3 is 13 residues. Germline loops: CDR1 SEHNR, CDR2 FQNEAQ (reference sequence). The CDR3 protein is CASSLIGSYEQYF. Based on the CDR3 plus reference TRBV7-9 and TRBJ2-7, the full variable domain is DTGVSQNPRHKITKRGQNVTFRCDPISEHNRLYWYRQTLGQGPEFLTYFQNEAQLEKSRLLSDRFSAERPKGSFSTLEIQRTEQGDSAMYLCASSLIGSYEQYFGPGTRLTVT.

This clonotype ranks as medium-sized (0.01 to 0.1%) in terms of frequency. The chain carries TRBV6-1 and TRBJ2-2. The length of the CDR3 is 13 residues. The germline CDR1 and CDR2 sequences are MNHNS and SASEGT. Here the CDR3 reads CASSEQVTGELFF.

Considering frequency, this clonotype is medium-sized. The genes are TRBV7-6 and TRBJ2-3; TCRdb gives TRBD2 as the D gene, but with no DNA this cannot be confirmed. Looked up from germline, CDR1 is SGHVS and CDR2 is FNYEAQ. CDR3 length equals 17 residues. The CDR3 is CASSLGGSSGAPDTQYF.

This chain connects TRBV11-2 to TRBJ1-1; without DNA, the TCRdb call of TRBD1 cannot be checked. Per germline, CDR1 SGHAT and CDR2 FQNNGV. This CDR3 contains 14 residues. The CDR3 loop is CASSLEGTGTEAFF.

This clonotype is identified as medium-sized (0.01 to 0.1%) from frequency. V is TRBV5-5 and J is TRBJ1-2; with no DNA, the TCRdb D assignment of TRBD1 cannot be verified. This CDR3 contains 16 residues. CDR1 is SGHKS and CDR2 is YYEKEE in the germline V gene (reference sequence). The CDR3 loop is CASIPGTGGLDYGYTF.

V usage is TRBV19 and J usage is TRBJ2-7; TCRdb calls TRBD1, which cannot be checked without DNA. This CDR3 is built from 14 residues. Per germline, CDR1 LNHDA and CDR2 SQIVND (reference sequence). CDR3 residues: CASSTRQGRDEQYF. Full variable domain (remainder filled in from reference TRBV19 and TRBJ2-7): DGGITQSPKYLFRKEGQNVTLSCEQNLNHDAMYWYRQDPGQGLRLIYYSQIVNDFQKGDIAEGYSVSREKKESFPLTVTSAQKNPTAFYLCASSTRQGRDEQYFGPGTRLTVT.

Considering frequency, this clonotype is medium-sized. The chain joins TRBV29-1 to TRBJ2-1; TCRdb names TRBD2, which stays unverified in the absence of DNA. Germline values: CDR1 SQVTM, CDR2 ANQGSEA. The CDR3 loop spans 16 amino acids. The CDR3 loop is CSVEIYLALVDNEQFF.

This clonotype is deemed medium-sized by its frequency. The chain couples TRBV6-1 to TRBJ1-6; TCRdb reports TRBD1, a call that lacks DNA to check it against. Germline V gives CDR1 MNHNS, CDR2 SASEGT. CDR3 length: 15 amino acids. This chain's CDR3 is CASTTPGTKGSPLHF.

The rearrangement uses TRBV25-1 and TRBJ2-1; the TCRdb D gene call, TRBD1, has no DNA to confirm it. This CDR3 contains 12 residues. Germline CDR1 and CDR2: MGHDK and SYGVNS. CDR3 loop: CASSVRGYEQFF.

This clonotype is classed as medium-sized by frequency. The rearrangement uses TRBV6-5 and TRBJ2-1; TCRdb picks TRBD2, but there is no DNA to check that call. The CDR3 consists of 15 residues. Looked up from germline, CDR1 is MNHEY and CDR2 is SVGAGI. The CDR3 spells CASSRSGGRRREQFF.

In terms of frequency, this clonotype is medium-sized. The chain carries TRBV6-5 and TRBJ1-3; the TCRdb D gene call, TRBD1, has no DNA to confirm it. Germline CDR1 reads MNHEY; CDR2 reads SVGAGI. CDR3 length: 14 residues. CDR3: CASSPGGSGKTIYF.

The gene calls are TRBV20-1 and TRBJ2-1; TCRdb calls TRBD2, which cannot be checked without DNA. Germline assignment: CDR1 DFQATT and CDR2 SNEGSKA (reference sequence). This CDR3 has 19 residues. CDR3 sequence reads: CSARDPTGGREVYYNEQFF.

By frequency, this clonotype is medium-sized. The gene calls are TRBV11-2 and TRBJ2-1; TCRdb reports TRBD2, a call that lacks DNA to check it against. This CDR3 contains 14 residues. Per germline, CDR1 SGHAT and CDR2 FQNNGV. This CDR3 reads CASSPGLHYNEQFF.

The rearrangement uses TRBV7-3 and TRBJ2-3; TCRdb calls TRBD2, which cannot be checked without DNA. Germline lookup yields CDR1 SGHTA and CDR2 FQGTGA. The CDR3 contains 20 residues. This CDR3 is CASSLTGLAGGPGRTDTQYF.

The CDR3 loop is CASSLERGLAPNYGYTF. The rearrangement joins TRBV6-1 to TRBJ1-2; TCRdb reports TRBD1, a call that lacks DNA to check it against. CDR3 length: 17 residues. Germline V lookup: CDR1 MNHNS, CDR2 SASEGT.

This clonotype is called medium-sized based on its frequency. V and J are TRBV19 and TRBJ1-4; TCRdb outputs TRBD1, but without DNA this stays unchecked. CDR3 length: 15 residues. Germline CDR1 and CDR2: LNHDA and SQIVND (reference sequence). CDR3 protein: CASSSRQGRSEKLFF.

The rearrangement uses TRBV12-3 or TRBV12-4 and TRBJ1-2; lacking DNA, the TRBD1 call made by TCRdb goes unchecked. The CDR3 contains 15 residues. The chain's CDR3 is CASSFEPGGFYGYTF.

The V and J genes are TRBV20-1 and TRBJ2-1; without DNA, the TCRdb call of TRBD2 cannot be checked. This CDR3 spans 17 amino acids. The germline CDR1 and CDR2 sequences are DFQATT and SNEGSKA (reference sequence). CDR3 sequence reads: CSAPTLLAGDLYNEQFF.

This clonotype is labeled medium-sized based on frequency. The chain employs TRBV6-1 and TRBJ1-5; TCRdb proposes TRBD1, but this gene call is untestable without DNA. This CDR3 is built from 15 residues. Germline CDR1 is MNHNS and CDR2 is SASEGT. The CDR3 is CASSRAPQSNQPQHF.

The rearrangement links TRBV6-1 to TRBJ1-5; TCRdb selects TRBD1, and the lack of DNA leaves this call unchecked. The germline CDR1 and CDR2 sequences are MNHNS and SASEGT. This CDR3 comprises 14 residues. The CDR3: CASSGIGGNQPQHF.

The chain joins TRBV14 to TRBJ2-7; checking the TCRdb D call of TRBD1 is not possible without DNA. The CDR3 has 14 residues. Germline V gene sequence: CDR1 SGHDN, CDR2 FVKESK. CDR3 amino acids: CASSQTGQRYEQYF.

This clonotype is called large based on its frequency. The rearrangement links TRBV27 to TRBJ2-7; TCRdb proposes TRBD1, but this gene call is untestable without DNA. The V gene's germline CDR1 is MNHEY and CDR2 SMNVEV (reference sequence). The CDR3 loop spans 15 amino acids. CDR3 protein: CASSPGTVIFYEQYF.

Frequency places this clonotype as medium-sized. The chain is built from TRBV20-1 and TRBJ2-5; TCRdb's D gene call, TRBD2, goes unchecked for lack of DNA. Germline V gene lookup returns CDR1 DFQATT and CDR2 SNEGSKA (reference sequence). The CDR3 runs 15 residues. CDR3 amino acids: CSAPVAGGFQETQYF.

This clonotype is called medium-sized based on its frequency. The chain combines TRBV30 with TRBJ1-3. The CDR3 is 12 residues long. Germline loops: CDR1 GTSNPN, CDR2 SVGIG (reference sequence). This chain's CDR3 is CAWTGSGNTIYF.

This clonotype is identified as medium-sized from frequency. The rearrangement uses TRBV27 and TRBJ2-7; checking the TCRdb D call of TRBD2 is not possible without DNA. Germline lookup yields CDR1 MNHEY and CDR2 SMNVEV (reference sequence). The CDR3 is 15 amino acids. The CDR3 sequence is CASSLAGLASYEQYF.

V usage is TRBV5-1 and J usage is TRBJ2-3; the D call from TCRdb, TRBD1, cannot be confirmed without DNA. CDR1 is SGHRS and CDR2 is YFSETQ in the germline V gene. There are 14 residues in the CDR3. The chain's CDR3 is CASTPTGTSDTQYF.

This clonotype is classed as medium-sized (0.01 to 0.1%) by frequency. The chain has TRBV19 and TRBJ1-2; the TCRdb call, TRBD1, lacks DNA for checking. Germline assignment: CDR1 LNHDA and CDR2 SQIVND (reference sequence). This CDR3 contains 15 residues. This CDR3 reads CASSIPRTFNYGYTF. Supplemented by reference TRBV19 and TRBJ1-2, the full variable domain reads DGGITQSPKYLFRKEGQNVTLSCEQNLNHDAMYWYRQDPGQGLRLIYYSQIVNDFQKGDIAEGYSVSREKKESFPLTVTSAQKNPTAFYLCASSIPRTFNYGYTFGSGTRLTVV.

This clonotype registers medium-sized by frequency. CDR3 region: CASRPGGRGANTEAFF. The chain has TRBV5-6 and TRBJ1-1; TCRdb indicates TRBD1, and absent DNA this call remains unverified. The CDR3 totals 16 residues. From germline, CDR1 is SGHDT and CDR2 YYEEEE.